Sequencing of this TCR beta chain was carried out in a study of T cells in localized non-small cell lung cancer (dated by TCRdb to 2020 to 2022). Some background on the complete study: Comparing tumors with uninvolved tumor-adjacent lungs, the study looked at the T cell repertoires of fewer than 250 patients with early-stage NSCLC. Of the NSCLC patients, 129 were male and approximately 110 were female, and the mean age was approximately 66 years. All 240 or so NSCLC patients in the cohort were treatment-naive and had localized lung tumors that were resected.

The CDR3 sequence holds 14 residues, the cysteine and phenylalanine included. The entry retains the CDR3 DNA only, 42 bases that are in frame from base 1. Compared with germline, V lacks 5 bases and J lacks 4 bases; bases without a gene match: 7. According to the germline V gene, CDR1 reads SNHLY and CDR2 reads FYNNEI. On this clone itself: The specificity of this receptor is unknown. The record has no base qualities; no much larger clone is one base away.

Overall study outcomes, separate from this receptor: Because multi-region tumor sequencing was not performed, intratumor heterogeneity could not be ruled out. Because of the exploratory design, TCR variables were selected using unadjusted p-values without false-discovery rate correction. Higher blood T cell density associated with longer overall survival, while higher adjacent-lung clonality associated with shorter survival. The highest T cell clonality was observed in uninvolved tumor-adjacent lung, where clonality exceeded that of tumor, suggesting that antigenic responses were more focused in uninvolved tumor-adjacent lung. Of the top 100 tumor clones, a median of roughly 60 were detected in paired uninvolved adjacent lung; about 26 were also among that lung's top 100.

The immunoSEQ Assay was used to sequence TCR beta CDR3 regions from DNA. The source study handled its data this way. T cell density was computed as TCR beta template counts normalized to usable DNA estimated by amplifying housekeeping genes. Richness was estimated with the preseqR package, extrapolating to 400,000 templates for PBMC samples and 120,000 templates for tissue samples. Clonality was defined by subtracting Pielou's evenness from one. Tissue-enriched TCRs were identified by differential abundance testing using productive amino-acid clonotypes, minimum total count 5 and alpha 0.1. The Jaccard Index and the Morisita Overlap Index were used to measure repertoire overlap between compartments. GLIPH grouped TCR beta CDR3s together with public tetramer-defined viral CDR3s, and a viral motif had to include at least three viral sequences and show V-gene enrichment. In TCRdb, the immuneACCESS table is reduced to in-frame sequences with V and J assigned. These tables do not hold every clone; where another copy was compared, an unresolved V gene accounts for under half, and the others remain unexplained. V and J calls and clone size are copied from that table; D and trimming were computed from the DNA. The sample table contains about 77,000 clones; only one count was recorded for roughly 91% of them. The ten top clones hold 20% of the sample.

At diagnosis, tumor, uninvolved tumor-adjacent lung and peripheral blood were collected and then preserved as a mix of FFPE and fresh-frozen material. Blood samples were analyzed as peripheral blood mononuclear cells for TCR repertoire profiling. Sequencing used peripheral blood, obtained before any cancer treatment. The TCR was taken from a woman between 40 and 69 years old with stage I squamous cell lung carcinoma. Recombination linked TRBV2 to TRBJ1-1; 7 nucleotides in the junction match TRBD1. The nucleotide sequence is TGTGCCAGCAGTCGTTCCAGGGGGGGCACTGAAGCTTTCTTT. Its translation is CASSRSRGGTEAFF. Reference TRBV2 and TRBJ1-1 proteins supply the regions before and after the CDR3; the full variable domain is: EPEVTQTPSHQVTQMGQEVILRCVPISNHLYFYWYRQILGQKVEFLVSFYNNEISEKSEIFDDQFSVERPDGSNFTLKIRSTKLEDSAMYFCASSRSRGGTEAFFGQGTRLTVV.